These 23 T cell receptor beta chains were sequenced from one sample in a study of cytomegalovirus exposure and HLA in healthy donors. Amplification used 60 Vbeta primers and 13 Jbeta primers. Clones were read by immunoSEQ multiplex PCR, and TCRdb kept only the in-frame ones, dropping some. The table includes about 120,000 clones, 78% detected once. The sequencing sample was made of PBMCs. All receptors derive from a woman in her twenties or thirties in good health and CMV-seropositive.

J is TRBJ2-1 and V is TRBV6-5; 10 bases align to TRBD2. The CDR3 sequence is 15 residues long. V was clipped by 8 bases and J by 8 bases; unmatched bases: 12. From germline, CDR1 is MNHEY and CDR2 SVGAGI. CDR3 nucleotides: TGTGCCAGCGCAGCGGGGGGGCATATTGTCGATGAGCAGTTCTTC. Translating gives CASAAGGHIVDEQFF.

The chain joins TRBV30 to TRBJ1-4; D is unclear. Trimming removed 1 base from V and 5 bases from J, with 11 bases in between. This CDR3 spans 14 amino acids. Per germline, CDR1 GTSNPN and CDR2 SVGIG (reference sequence). CDR3 DNA sequence: TGTGCCTGGAGTGCTCGGGTCGGAAATGAAAAACTGTTTTTT. Translation: CAWSARVGNEKLFF.

A word on this clone: Compared with germline, one end of the junction differs, possibly owing to a read error. The rearrangement joins TRBV4-1 to TRBJ1-2; 9 nucleotides line up with TRBD1. Looked up from germline, CDR1 is MGHRA and CDR2 is YSYEKL. CDR3 length: 16 amino acids. The CDR3 loop reads CASSQRGTGSDYGYIF. CDR3 DNA sequence: TGCGCCAGCAGCCAGAGGGGGACAGGGTCGGACTATGGCTACATCTTC.

V usage is TRBV4-3 and J usage is TRBJ1-1, with D possibly matching TRBD1 (5 bases). The length of the CDR3 is 14 residues. Germline lookup yields CDR1 LGHNA and CDR2 YSLEER. Trimming cost V 1 base and J 5 bases, with 11 bases left between them. For the CDR3, the DNA is TGCGCCAGCAGCCAAGGGGGGGGTATAACTGAAGCTTTCTTT. Translation gives CASSQGGGITEAFF.

V is TRBV4-1 and J is TRBJ2-1; TRBD2 matches at 7 bases. This CDR3 comprises 17 residues. With V trimmed by 2 bases and J by 9 bases, 16 bases remained unmatched. The germline V gene encodes CDR1 MGHRA and CDR2 YSYEKL. The CDR3 protein is CASSQPGGTPYGGEQFF. The CDR3 DNA sequence: TGCGCCAGCAGCCAACCCGGGGGGACCCCCTACGGGGGTGAGCAGTTCTTC.

The V and J genes are TRBV6-6 and TRBJ2-5, with D perhaps matching TRBD1 (6 bases). The J call may be wrong; the DNA end is better matched by TRBJ2-7. This CDR3 is built from 15 residues. Germline CDR1 and CDR2: MNHNY and SVGAGI (reference sequence). The CDR3 coding sequence is TGTGCCAGCATAAACAGGGTAGGACTTGCCTACGAGCAGTACTTC. Its protein product is CASINRVGLAYEQYF.

The chain links TRBV5-6 to TRBJ2-7; TRBD2 is a possible D gene (5 bases). V lost 0 bases to trimming and J lost 2 bases, with 12 bases between them. Germline CDR1 reads SGHDT; CDR2 reads YYEEEE. CDR3 length: 15 residues. CDR3 nucleotide sequence: TGTGCCAGCAGCTTGGGCCGGGGAAGGACCTACGAGCAGTACTTC. Translating gives CASSLGRGRTYEQYF. The full variable domain, with the rest looked up from reference TRBV5-6 and TRBJ2-7, is DAGVTQSPTHLIKTRGQQVTLRCSPKSGHDTVSWYQQALGQGPQFIFQYYEEEERQRGNFPDRFSGHQFPNYSSELNVNALLLGDSALYLCASSLGRGRTYEQYFGPGTRLTVT.

This clone appeared once. The rearrangement links TRBV7-6 to TRBJ1-3; the D is unclear. The V gene's germline CDR1 is SGHVS and CDR2 FNYEAQ. The CDR3 is made up of 15 amino acids. V lost 4 bases, J lost 4 bases, and 14 bases lay in between. The CDR3 DNA follows: TGTGCCAGCAGCTCCGGGAGAACGCCGGGAAACACCATATATTTT. It is translated as CASSSGRTPGNTIYF.

This chain connects TRBV4-1 to TRBJ2-1, with D perhaps TRBD2 (6 bases). With 5 bases removed from V and 8 bases from J, the gap between germline ends came to 19 bases. Germline assignment: CDR1 MGHRA and CDR2 YSYEKL. CDR3 size: 15 residues. CDR3 bases: TGCGCCAGCAGCTCTTACGTCGGGGGTCGCGATGAGCAGTTCTTC. Protein sequence: CASSSYVGGRDEQFF.

The chain employs TRBV7-3 and TRBJ2-5; no definite D call. From germline, CDR1 is SGHTA and CDR2 FQGTGA. The CDR3 extends over 13 amino acids. V was cut by 5 bases and J by 4 bases, with 11 bases left in between. CDR3 nucleotide sequence: TGTGCCAGCAGCAGAGGAAAAAGAGAGACCCAGTACTTC. Translating it yields CASSRGKRETQYF.

The rearrangement joins TRBV10-3 to TRBJ2-5; possible D gene TRBD1, 8 bases. Between the trimmed V and J ends, which lost 4 bases and 3 bases, there was a span of 15 bases. The germline CDR1 and CDR2 sequences are ENHRY and SYGVKD. The CDR3 covers 15 residues. CDR3 nucleotide sequence: TGTGCCATCAGTGCGGGGGGACAGGTCAAAGAGACCCAGTACTTC. Translated: CAISAGGQVKETQYF.

V gene TRBV30 combines with J gene TRBJ2-7; TRBD1 agrees at 7 bases. The germline CDR1 and CDR2 sequences are GTSNPN and SVGIG (reference sequence). The CDR3 has 14 residues. J lost 7 bases, V lost 0 bases, and 9 bases had no gene match. DNA of the CDR3: TGTGCCTGGAGTGTACTAAACCAGGGGGATGAGCAGTACTTC. Its translation is CAWSVLNQGDEQYF.

The V and J genes are TRBV5-6 and TRBJ2-7; perhaps TRBD1 as D (6 bases). V shed 0 bases and J shed 3 bases, with 10 bases lying between them. The germline CDR1 and CDR2 sequences are SGHDT and YYEEEE. The CDR3 loop spans 14 amino acids. In DNA, the CDR3 is TGTGCCAGCAGCTTGGGGCAGGGGAGCTACGAGCAGTACTTC. This translates into CASSLGQGSYEQYF.

The CDR3 DNA is TGTGCCAGCAGTATACTAGTCCCCTCTGGCAATGAGCAGTTCTTC. Its protein product is CASSILVPSGNEQFF. The V call is TRBV28, the J call TRBJ2-1, with D maybe TRBD2 (5 bases). Germline loops: CDR1 MDHEN, CDR2 SYDVKM. Trimming removed 5 bases at V and 6 bases at J, with 17 bases between. This CDR3 has 15 amino acids.

The J gene is TRBJ2-3, the V gene TRBV5-1; TRBD2 matches at 11 bases. The germline CDR1 and CDR2 sequences are SGHRS and YFSETQ. J gave up 6 bases and V 4 bases, and 13 bases lay outside the gene matches. The CDR3 has 17 residues. CDR3: CASSLAGTSGSGDTQYF. DNA of the CDR3: TGCGCCAGCAGCCTCGCCGGGACTAGCGGTTCAGGGGATACGCAGTATTTT.

The chain is built from TRBV2 and TRBJ2-7, with 13 bases lining up with TRBD2. CDR3 length equals 15 residues. With 8 bases clipped from V and 0 bases from J, the junction kept 4 bases outside the gene matches. Per germline, CDR1 SNHLY and CDR2 FYNNEI. CDR3 DNA: TGTGCCAGCCCCAGGACTAGCGGGGGCTCCTACGAGCAGTACTTC. This gives the protein CASPRTSGGSYEQYF.

The CDR3 bases are TGTGCCTGGAGTGTCGGGTCGAACACCGGGGAGCTGTTTTTT. Translation gives CAWSVGSNTGELFF. The V and J genes are TRBV30 and TRBJ2-2, with D uncertain. V lost 0 bases and J lost 0, with 5 bases in between. Germline loops: CDR1 GTSNPN, CDR2 SVGIG (reference sequence). This CDR3 has 14 amino acids.

The gene calls are TRBV16 and TRBJ2-5; D is possibly TRBD2 (5 bases). CDR1 and CDR2 (germline): KGHSY, FQNENV. The germline V and J ends were trimmed by 3 bases and 9 bases, with 14 bases remaining between them. The CDR3 consists of 13 residues. The CDR3 protein is CASSHHPLEAQYF. CDR3 nucleotides: TGTGCCAGCAGCCACCACCCATTGGAGGCCCAGTACTTC.

The V call is TRBV6-5, the J call TRBJ2-3; TRBD1 agrees at 7 bases. The CDR3 sequence is 15 residues long. The V and J ends lost 6 bases and 0 bases, in that order; junction bases with no gene match: 6. Germline CDR1 MNHEY, CDR2 SVGAGI. CDR3 in DNA: TGTGCCAGCAGGAGGGGGCCAACAAGCACAGATACGCAGTATTTT. Amino acid sequence: CASRRGPTSTDTQYF.

This clone was observed a few times. J is TRBJ2-1 and V is TRBV12-5; D is ambiguous. The length of the CDR3 is 12 residues. Per germline, CDR1 LGHNT and CDR2 FRNRAP. V shed 2 bases and J shed 9 bases, with 8 bases lying between them. The CDR3 region is CASGLLRAEQFF. The CDR3 nucleotides are TGTGCTAGTGGTTTGTTAAGAGCTGAGCAGTTCTTC.

This chain connects TRBV29-1 to TRBJ2-7; a possible D gene is TRBD2 (7 bases). CDR1 is SQVTM, CDR2 ANQGSEA, per germline. V was trimmed by 7 bases and J by 6 bases, leaving 13 bases between them. The CDR3 is made up of 11 amino acids. Here the CDR3 reads CSGGGVAEQYF. In nucleotides, the CDR3 is TGCAGCGGAGGGGGGGTTGCCGAGCAGTACTTC.

The genes are TRBV19 and TRBJ2-2, with TRBD2 identical over 12 bases. With 4 bases clipped from V and 0 bases from J, the junction kept 3 bases outside the gene matches. Germline V gives CDR1 LNHDA, CDR2 SQIVND (reference sequence). The CDR3 spans 17 residues. Here the CDR3 DNA reads TGTGCCAGTAGTAAAACTAGCGGGGGGACGAACACCGGGGAGCTGTTTTTT. Its translation: CASSKTSGGTNTGELFF.

In this sample, this clone turned up once. The chain is built from TRBV5-6 and TRBJ2-1; possible D gene TRBD1, 6 bases. Germline-derived CDR1 and CDR2 are SGHDT and YYEEEE. The CDR3 runs 12 residues. V lost 4 bases and J 9 bases, leaving 11 bases between the germline ends. The DNA of the CDR3 is TGTGCCAGCAGCAGAACAGGGATTGAGCAGTTCTTC. Amino acid sequence: CASSRTGIEQFF. The variable domain in full, completed from reference TRBV5-6 and TRBJ2-1, reads DAGVTQSPTHLIKTRGQQVTLRCSPKSGHDTVSWYQQALGQGPQFIFQYYEEEERQRGNFPDRFSGHQFPNYSSELNVNALLLGDSALYLCASSRTGIEQFFGPGTRLTVL.